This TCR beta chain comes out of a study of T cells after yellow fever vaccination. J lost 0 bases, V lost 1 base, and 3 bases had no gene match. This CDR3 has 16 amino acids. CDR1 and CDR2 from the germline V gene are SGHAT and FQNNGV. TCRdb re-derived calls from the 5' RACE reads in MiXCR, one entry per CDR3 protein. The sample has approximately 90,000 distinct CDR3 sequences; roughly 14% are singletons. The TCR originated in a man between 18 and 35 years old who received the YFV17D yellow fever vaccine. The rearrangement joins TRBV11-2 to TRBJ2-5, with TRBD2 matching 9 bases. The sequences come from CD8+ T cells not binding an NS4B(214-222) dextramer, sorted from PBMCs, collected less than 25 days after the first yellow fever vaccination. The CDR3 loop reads CASSLGLAGYQETQYF. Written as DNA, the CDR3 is TGTGCCAGCAGCTTAGGGCTAGCGGGGTACCAAGAGACCCAGTACTTC.